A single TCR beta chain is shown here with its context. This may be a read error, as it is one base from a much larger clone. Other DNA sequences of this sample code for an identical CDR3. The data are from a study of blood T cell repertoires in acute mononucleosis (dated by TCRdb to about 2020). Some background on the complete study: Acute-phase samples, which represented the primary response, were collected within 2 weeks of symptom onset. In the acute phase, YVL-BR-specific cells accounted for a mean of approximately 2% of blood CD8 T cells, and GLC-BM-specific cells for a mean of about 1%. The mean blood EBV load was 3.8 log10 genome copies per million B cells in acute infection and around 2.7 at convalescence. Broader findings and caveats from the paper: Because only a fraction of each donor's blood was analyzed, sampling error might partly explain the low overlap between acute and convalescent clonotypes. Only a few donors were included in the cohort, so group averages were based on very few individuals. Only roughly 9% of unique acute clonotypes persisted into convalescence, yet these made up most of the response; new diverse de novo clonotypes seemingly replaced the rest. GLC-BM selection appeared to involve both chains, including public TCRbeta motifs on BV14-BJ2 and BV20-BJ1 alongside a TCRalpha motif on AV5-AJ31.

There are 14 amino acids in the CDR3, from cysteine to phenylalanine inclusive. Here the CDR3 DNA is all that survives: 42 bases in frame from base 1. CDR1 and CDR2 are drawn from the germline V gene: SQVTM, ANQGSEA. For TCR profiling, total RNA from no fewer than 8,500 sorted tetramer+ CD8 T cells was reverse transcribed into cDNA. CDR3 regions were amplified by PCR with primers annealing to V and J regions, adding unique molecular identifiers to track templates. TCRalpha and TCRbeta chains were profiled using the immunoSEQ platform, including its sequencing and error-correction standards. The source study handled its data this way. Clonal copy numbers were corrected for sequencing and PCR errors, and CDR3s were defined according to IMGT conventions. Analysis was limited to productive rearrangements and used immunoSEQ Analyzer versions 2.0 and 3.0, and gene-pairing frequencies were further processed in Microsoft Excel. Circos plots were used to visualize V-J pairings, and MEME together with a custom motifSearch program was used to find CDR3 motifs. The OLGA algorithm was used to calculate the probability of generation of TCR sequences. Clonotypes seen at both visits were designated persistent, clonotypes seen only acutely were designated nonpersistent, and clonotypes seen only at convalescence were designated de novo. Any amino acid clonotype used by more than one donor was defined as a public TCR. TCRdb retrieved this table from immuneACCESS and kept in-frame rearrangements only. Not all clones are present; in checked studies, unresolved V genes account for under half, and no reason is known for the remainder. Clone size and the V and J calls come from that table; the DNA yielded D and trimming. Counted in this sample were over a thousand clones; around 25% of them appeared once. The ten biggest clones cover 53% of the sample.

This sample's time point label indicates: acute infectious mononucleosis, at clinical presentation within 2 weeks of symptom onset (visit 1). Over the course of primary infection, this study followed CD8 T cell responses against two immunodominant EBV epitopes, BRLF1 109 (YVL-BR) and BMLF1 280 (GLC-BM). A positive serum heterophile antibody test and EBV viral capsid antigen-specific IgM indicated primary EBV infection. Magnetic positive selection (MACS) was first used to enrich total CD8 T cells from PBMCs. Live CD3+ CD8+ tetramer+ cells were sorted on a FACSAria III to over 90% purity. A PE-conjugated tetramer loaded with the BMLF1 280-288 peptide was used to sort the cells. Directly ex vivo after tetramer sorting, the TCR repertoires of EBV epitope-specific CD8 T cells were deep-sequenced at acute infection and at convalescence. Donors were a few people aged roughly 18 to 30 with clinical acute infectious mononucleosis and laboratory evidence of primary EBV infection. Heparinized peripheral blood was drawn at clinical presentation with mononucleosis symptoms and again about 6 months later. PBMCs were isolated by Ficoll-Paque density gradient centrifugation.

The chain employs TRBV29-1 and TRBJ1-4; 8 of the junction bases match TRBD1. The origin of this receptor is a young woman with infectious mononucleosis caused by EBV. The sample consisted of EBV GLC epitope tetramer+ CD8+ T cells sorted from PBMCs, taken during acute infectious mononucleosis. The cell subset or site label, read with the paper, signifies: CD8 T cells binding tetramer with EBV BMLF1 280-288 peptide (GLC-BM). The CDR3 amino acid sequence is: CSVGTGGTNEILFF. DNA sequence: TGCAGCGTCGGGACAGGTGGCACTAATGAAATACTGTTTTTT.